This TCR beta chain originates from a study of human T cells and chemical hapten exposure. Across the whole study: The upper back received 0.01% DPC by patch testing, with results read at 6 days. Study-wide findings and caveats: Compared with pre-sensitization or healthy control sets, expanded TCRs clustered more.

On this clonotype itself: Its specificity is unknown.

TCRdb independently ran MiXCR on the RACE reads; one entry per CDR3 protein. Of some 110,000 distinct CDR3 sequences listed, approximately 10% are singletons. This sample's time point: patch test 3, about 24 weeks after DPC sensitization. Treatment noted: therapeutic diphenylcyclopropenone sensitization with weekly scalp DPC. Every donor had alopecia and was 18 to 70 years old; all were suitable for DPC. Total RNA extraction was carried out from unfractionated whole blood. The germline V gene encodes CDR1 LGHDT and CDR2 YNNKEL (reference sequence). The CDR3 spans 14 residues. The V and J ends lost 4 bases and 6 bases, in that order; junction bases with no gene match: 6.

This material consisted of whole blood, taken in connection with sensitization to the hapten diphenylcyclopropenone (DPC). The TCR originated in a woman aged 45-65 years with alopecia areata. Some clones in this sample may be carry-over from other donors' samples. The V call is TRBV3-1, the J call TRBJ1-1; 9 nucleotides line up with TRBD1. CDR3 sequence: CASSPTGGLAEAFF. For the CDR3, the DNA is TGTGCCAGCAGCCCAACAGGGGGCTTGGCTGAAGCTTTCTTT. The full variable domain, completed using reference TRBV3-1 and TRBJ1-1, is DTAVSQTPKYLVTQMGNDKSIKCEQNLGHDTMYWYKQDSKKFLKIMFSYNNKELIINETVPNRFSPKSPDKAHLNLHINSLELGDSAVYFCASSPTGGLAEAFFGQGTRLTVV.